The rows below give T cell receptor beta chains drawn from one sample of a study of cytomegalovirus exposure and HLA in healthy donors. Some clones are missing from TCRdb's copy, which holds only in-frame ones; the method was immunoSEQ multiplex PCR. This table holds about 220,000 clones, 87% found once. Sequencing was performed on PBMCs. The receptors here all came from a man aged 18-30 years in good health and CMV-seronegative. CDR3s include the opening cysteine and the closing phenylalanine or tryptophan. Each record gives: D gene, CDR3 length, V gene, J gene, clone size, CDR3 DNA, CDR3 protein. A D gene is named only where the DNA matches it firmly. A clone size is listed for some rows: how often the clone was seen (once, few, many), or a class if it is expanded.

>NA|17|TRBV9|TRBJ1-2|NA
TGTGCCAGCAGCGTAGCTACCTTGCCGGACACGGACTATGGCTACACCTTC
CASSVATLPDTDYGYTF
>NA|14|TRBV5-1|TRBJ2-3|NA
TGCGCCAGCAGCTTGGGGGGGCGGTTTGATACGCAGTATTTT
CASSLGGRFDTQYF
>TRBD1|14|TRBV30|TRBJ1-1|NA
TGTACCTGGACCAAGGGACAGGGGGTCACTGAAGCTTTCTTT
CTWTKGQGVTEAFF
>NA|16|TRBV5-1|TRBJ2-5|NA
TGCGCCAGCAGCAGAGAGGGGGCGCGGGATCTCGAGACCCAGTACTTC
CASSREGARDLETQYF
>NA|10|TRBV10-3|TRBJ2-7|NA
TGTGCCATCAGTGATAACGAGCAGTACTTC
CAISDNEQYF
>TRBD2|15|TRBV18|TRBJ2-7|few
TGTGCCAGCTCAGAACTAGCGGGGGAGAGTTACGAGCAGTACTTC
CASSELAGESYEQYF
>NA|14|TRBV6-5|TRBJ1-4|NA
TGTGCCAGCAGTTACAACTCACCGAGTGAAAAACTGTTTTTT
CASSYNSPSEKLFF
>TRBD1|16|TRBV10-1|TRBJ2-5|NA
TGCGCCAGCAGTGAGTCGGTGGGGACAGCCCAAGAGACCCAGTACTTC
CASSESVGTAQETQYF
>NA|16|TRBV9|TRBJ1-6|NA
TGTGCCAGCAGCGCCCGGACTCACCCTTATAATTCACCCCTCCACTTT
CASSARTHPYNSPLHF
>NA|13|TRBV28|TRBJ1-2|NA
TGTGCCAGCAGTTTGAGAACGAACTATGGCTACACCTTC
CASSLRTNYGYTF
>TRBD1|16|TRBV11-2|TRBJ2-7|few
TGTGCCAGCAGCTCCCTACAGGGGCACGTGGGCTACGAGCAGTACTTC
CASSSLQGHVGYEQYF
>NA|13|TRBV5-4|TRBJ1-3|NA
TGTGCCAGCAGCTTGGCGGTTGGAAACACCATATATTTT
CASSLAVGNTIYF
>NA|13|TRBV23-1|TRBJ1-1|NA
TGCGCCAGCAGGGGGATGGAGGTCACTGAAGCTTTCTTT
CASRGMEVTEAFF
>NA|12|TRBV4-3|TRBJ2-3|NA
TGCGCCAGCAGCCAAGGGCGGGATACGCAGTATTTT
CASSQGRDTQYF
>NA|14|TRBV23-1|TRBJ1-5|NA
TGCGCCAGCAGTCAGAAGGGGGAGGGTCAGCCCCAGCATTTT
CASSQKGEGQPQHF
>NA|13|TRBV19|TRBJ1-2|few
TGTGCCAGAGACGGAGGTGCCTCCTATGGCTACACCTTC
CARDGGASYGYTF
>NA|15|TRBV28|TRBJ1-1|NA
TGTGCCAGCAACCTACCGGTCACGCCGAACACTGAAGCTTTCTTT
CASNLPVTPNTEAFF
>TRBD2|16|TRBV27|TRBJ2-1|NA
TGTGCCAGCAGTACCTTGGCGGGGGGGTTTTACAATGAGCAGTTCTTC
CASSTLAGGFYNEQFF
>TRBD2|15|TRBV5-8|TRBJ2-5|NA
TGTGCCAGCAGCCCGGGGACTAGCGGGCAAGAGACCCAGTACTTC
CASSPGTSGQETQYF
>TRBD1|15|TRBV11-2|TRBJ2-5|NA
TGTGCCAGCGGAGACCAGGGGGCGCGGCAAGAGACCCAGTACTTC
CASGDQGARQETQYF
>TRBD1|19|TRBV27|TRBJ1-4|NA
TGTGCCAGCAGTCCGACAGGGGTTCCTACTAGTGCAACTAATGAAAAACTGTTTTTT
CASSPTGVPTSATNEKLFF
>NA|14|TRBV27|TRBJ1-1|NA
TGTGCCAGCAGATTGACACAGGGAAGCGCTGAAGCTTTCTTT
CASRLTQGSAEAFF
>TRBD1|14|TRBV7-2|TRBJ2-7|once
TGTGCCAGCAGCTTAGGGACAGGGTCCTACGAGCAGTACTTC
CASSLGTGSYEQYF
>TRBD1|16|TRBV9|TRBJ1-2|NA
TGTGCCAGCAGCGGTAAAACCGAACAGGGGGACTATGGCTACACCTTC
CASSGKTEQGDYGYTF
>TRBD1|14|TRBV29-1|TRBJ2-1|NA
TGCAGCGTAGACAGGACAGGGGGCATTGGAGAGCAGTTCTTC
CSVDRTGGIGEQFF
>TRBD1|13|TRBV2|TRBJ1-5|NA
TGTGCCAGCAGTGGGGGACAGGGGCAGCCCCAGCATTTT
CASSGGQGQPQHF
>TRBD1|15|TRBV5-1|TRBJ1-6|NA
TGCGCCAGCAGCACTTCAGGGGGTAGTAATTCACCCCTCCACTTT
CASSTSGGSNSPLHF
>NA|15|TRBV7-9|TRBJ2-2|NA
TGTGCCAGCAGCTTGACTAGTCCGAATACCGGGGAGCTGTTTTTT
CASSLTSPNTGELFF
>TRBD2|14|TRBV7-2|TRBJ2-3|NA
TGTGCCAGCAGCTTCATCACGGTAGCGGGTACGCAGTATTTT
CASSFITVAGTQYF
>NA|12|TRBV7-2|TRBJ1-2|NA
TGTGCCAGCAGCTCACAATCCTATGGCTACACCTTC
CASSSQSYGYTF
>NA|14|TRBV7-6|TRBJ1-6|NA
TGTGCCAGCAGCTTAGCACAGCAGAATTCACCCCTCCACTTT
CASSLAQQNSPLHF
>NA|13|TRBV29-1|TRBJ1-5|NA
TGCAGCGTTGCCGGACAGCCAAATCAGCCCCAGCATTTT
CSVAGQPNQPQHF
>NA|11|TRBV2|TRBJ1-2|NA
TGTGCCAGCACCGGTGACAAGTACTACACCTTC
CASTGDKYYTF
>NA|14|TRBV9|TRBJ1-4|NA
TGTGCCAGCAGCGTAGAACAGGCGGGGGAAAAACTGTTTTTT
CASSVEQAGEKLFF
>NA|15|TRBV19|TRBJ2-7|once
TGTGCCAGTAGTCCCTCAGGCCTATTCTCCTACGAGCAGTACTTC
CASSPSGLFSYEQYF
>TRBD2|15|TRBV12-5|TRBJ2-1|NA
TGTGCTAGTGGTTCGGGACTAGCGGAGGGGAATGAGCAGTTCTTC
CASGSGLAEGNEQFF
>NA|11|TRBV29-1|TRBJ1-1|NA
TGCAGCGTAGCGGTGGAAGTCGAAGCTTTCTTT
CSVAVEVEAFF
>NA|21|TRBV4-3|TRBJ1-2|NA
TGCGCCAGCAGCCAAGAGTCGTCGGGTGGAGGGACTCTTTCCCTGCGATATGGCTACACCTTC
CASSQESSGGGTLSLRYGYTF
>TRBD1|13|TRBV30|TRBJ1-2|NA
TGTGCCTGGAGGAGGGGGCTGAGCTATGGCTACACCTTC
CAWRRGLSYGYTF
>NA|16|TRBV5-6|TRBJ2-1|NA
TGTGCCAGCAGCTTGAGGCCCAGGGGGGCCTACAATGAGCAGTTCTTC
CASSLRPRGAYNEQFF
>NA|11|TRBV7-2|TRBJ2-5|NA
TGTGCCAGCAGCCCTGGGGCGACCCAGTACTTC
CASSPGATQYF
>TRBD2|17|TRBV5-6|TRBJ2-1|once
TGTGCCAGCAGCGCCATTTCGGCTAGCGGGGTTTACAATGAGCAGTTCTTC
CASSAISASGVYNEQFF
>NA|11|TRBV7-9|TRBJ2-7|NA
TGTGCCAGCAGCTCCCAATACGAGCAGTACTTC
CASSSQYEQYF
>NA|12|TRBV7-9|TRBJ1-3|NA
TGTGCCAGCAGCTTAGAGTCCAGTACCATATATTTT
CASSLESSTIYF
>TRBD2|14|TRBV4-3|TRBJ2-5|NA
TGCGCCAGCAGCCAAAGACTAGCGCAAGAGACCCAGTACTTC
CASSQRLAQETQYF
>TRBD1|14|TRBV19|TRBJ1-6|few
TGTGCCAGTACCCCAGGGGGCTCTCCGGATCCCCTCCACTTT
CASTPGGSPDPLHF
>TRBD2|16|TRBV4-1|TRBJ2-1|once
TGCGCCAGCAGCCAATTTGGACTAGCGATCAGGAATGAGCAGTTCTTC
CASSQFGLAIRNEQFF